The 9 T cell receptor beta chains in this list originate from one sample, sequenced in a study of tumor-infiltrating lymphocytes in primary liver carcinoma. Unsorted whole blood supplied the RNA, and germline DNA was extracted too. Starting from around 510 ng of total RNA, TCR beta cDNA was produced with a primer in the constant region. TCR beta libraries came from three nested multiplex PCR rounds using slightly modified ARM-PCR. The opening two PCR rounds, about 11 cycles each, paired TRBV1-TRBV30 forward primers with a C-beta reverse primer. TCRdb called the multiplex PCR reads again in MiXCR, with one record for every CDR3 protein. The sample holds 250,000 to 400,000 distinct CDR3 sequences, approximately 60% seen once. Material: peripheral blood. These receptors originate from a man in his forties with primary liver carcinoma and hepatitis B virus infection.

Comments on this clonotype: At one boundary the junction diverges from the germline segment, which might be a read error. The CDR3 spells CASSLPQGGQETHYF. The CDR3 DNA reads as TGTGCCAGCAGCTTGCCCCAAGGGGGACAAGAGACCCACTACTTC. This rearrangement joins TRBV5-4 to TRBJ2-5; possibly TRBD1 for D (6 bases). The germline V gene has CDR1 SGHNT and CDR2 YYREEE (reference sequence). This CDR3 spans 15 amino acids.

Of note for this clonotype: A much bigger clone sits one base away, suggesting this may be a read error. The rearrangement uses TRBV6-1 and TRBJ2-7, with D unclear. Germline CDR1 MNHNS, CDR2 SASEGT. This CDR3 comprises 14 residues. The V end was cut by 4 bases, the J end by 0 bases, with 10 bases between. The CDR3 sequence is CASSGLDGSYEQYF. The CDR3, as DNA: TGTGCCAGCAGTGGACTGGACGGCTCCTACGAGCAGTACTTC.

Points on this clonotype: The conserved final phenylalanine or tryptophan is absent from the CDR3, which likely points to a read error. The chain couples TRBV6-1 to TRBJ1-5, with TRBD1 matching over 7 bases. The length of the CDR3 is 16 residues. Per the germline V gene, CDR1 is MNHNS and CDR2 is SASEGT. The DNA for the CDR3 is TGTGCCAGCAGTGGACGACAGGGTATTAGCATTCAGCCCCAGCATCTT. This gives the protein CASSGRQGISIQPQHL.

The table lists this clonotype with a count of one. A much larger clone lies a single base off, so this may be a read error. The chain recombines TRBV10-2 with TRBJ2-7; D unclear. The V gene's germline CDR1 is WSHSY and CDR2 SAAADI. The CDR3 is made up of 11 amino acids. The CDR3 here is CASMIGHEQHF. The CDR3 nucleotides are TGCGCCAGCATGATAGGGCACGAGCAGCACTTC.

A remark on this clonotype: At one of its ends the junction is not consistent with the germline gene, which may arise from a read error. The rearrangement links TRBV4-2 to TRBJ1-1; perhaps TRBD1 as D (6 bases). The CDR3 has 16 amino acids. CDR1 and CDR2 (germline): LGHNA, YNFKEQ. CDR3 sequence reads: CASSIFAQDGDTGAFF. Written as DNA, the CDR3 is TGTGCCAGCAGCATATTTGCCCAAGACGGGGACACTGGAGCTTTCTTT.

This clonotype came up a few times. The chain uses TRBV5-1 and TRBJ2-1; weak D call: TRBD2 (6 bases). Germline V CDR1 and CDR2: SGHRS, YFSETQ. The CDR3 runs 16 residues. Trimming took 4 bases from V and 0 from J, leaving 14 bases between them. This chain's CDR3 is CASSISGGSSYNEQFF. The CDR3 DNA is TGCGCCAGCAGCATATCCGGGGGAAGCTCCTACAATGAGCAGTTCTTC.

CDR3 residues: CATSDLTGRNEQFF. CDR3 nucleotide sequence: TGTGCCACCAGTGATCTAACGGGGAGGAATGAGCAGTTCTTC. The chain recombines TRBV24-1 with TRBJ2-1; D possibly corresponds to TRBD2 (6 bases). Looked up from germline, CDR1 is KGHDR and CDR2 is SFDVKD. The CDR3 runs to 14 residues. V lost 3 bases, J lost 7 bases, and 12 bases lay in between.

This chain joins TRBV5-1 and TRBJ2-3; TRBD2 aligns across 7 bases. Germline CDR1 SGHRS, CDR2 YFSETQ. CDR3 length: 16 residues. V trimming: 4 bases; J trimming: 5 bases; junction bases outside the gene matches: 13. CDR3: CASSRLAGVTIDTQYF. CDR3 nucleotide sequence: TGCGCCAGCAGCCGACTAGCAGGAGTTACCATAGATACGCAGTATTTT.

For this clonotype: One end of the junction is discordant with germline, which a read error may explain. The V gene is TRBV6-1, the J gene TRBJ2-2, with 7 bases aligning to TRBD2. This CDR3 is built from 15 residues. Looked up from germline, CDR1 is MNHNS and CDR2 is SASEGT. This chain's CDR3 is CASSPGTTNTGELLF. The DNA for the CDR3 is TGTGCCAGTAGCCCCGGGACTACTAACACCGGGGAGCTGCTTTTT.